These 4 T cell receptor beta chains share one sample of origin, sequenced in a study of identical twins (dated by TCRdb to the mid-2010s). The library was generated by 5' RACE. Instrument used: Illumina HiSeq 2000. TCRdb applied fastp at Q25 and MiXCR to the public reads, then kept only in-frame beta chains. Entries that share a CDR3 protein sequence are merged under the most common genes and DNA. The sample data list 200,000 to 250,000 distinct CDR3 sequences, and roughly an eighth of these were observed just once. Approximately 8.2% of the sample is taken by the ten largest. Sequencing input: memory (CD45RO+) T cells sorted from blood. The cell subset or site label for this specimen denotes: CD45RO+ enriched T cells. The receptors here all came from a woman aged 18-35 years in good health.

The chain has TRBV6-2 or TRBV6-3 and TRBJ2-7; 11 positions agree with TRBD2. The CDR3 is 14 residues long. CDR1 and CDR2 from the germline V gene are MNHEY and SVGEGT. V shed 6 bases, J shed 5 bases, and the junction held 6 bases outside the gene matches. The CDR3 nucleotides are TGTGCCAGCAGAGAACTAGCGGGGGCCGACGAGCAGTACTTC. It yields the protein CASRELAGADEQYF.

The chain joins TRBV5-1 to TRBJ2-3, with D perhaps TRBD2 (5 bases). Germline V gives CDR1 SGHRS, CDR2 YFSETQ. CDR3 length equals 15 residues. The V and J ends lost 0 bases and 6 bases respectively, with 14 bases between them. The CDR3 DNA follows: TGCGCCAGCAGCTTGGAGGCCAGCGGCGTGGATACGCAGTATTTT. Protein: CASSLEASGVDTQYF.

This clonotype was found a few times. The genes are TRBV7-9 and TRBJ2-1, with D unresolved. Germline CDR1 and CDR2: SEHNR and FQNEAQ (reference sequence). The V gene lost 3 bases and the J gene lost 6 bases, with 9 bases spanning the gap. CDR3 length: 13 residues. CDR3 in amino acids: CASSFFVSNEQFF. Here the CDR3 DNA reads TGTGCCAGCAGCTTTTTTGTCAGCAATGAGCAGTTCTTC.

The sample holds a few counts of this clonotype. The rearrangement joins TRBV19 to TRBJ1-3; the D is unclear. With 6 bases removed from V and 0 bases from J, the gap between germline ends came to 9 bases. Germline assignment: CDR1 LNHDA and CDR2 SQIVND (reference sequence). The CDR3 is 14 amino acids. The chain's CDR3 is CASRIGSSGNTIYF. Here the CDR3 DNA reads TGTGCCAGTAGGATCGGGAGCTCTGGAAACACCATATATTTT.